This is a list of T cell receptor beta chains from one sample in a study of CD8 T cells in Susac syndrome. From the immunoSEQ multiplex PCR reads, TCRdb called clonotypes with MiXCR, one entry per CDR3 protein. The sample holds about 400,000 distinct CDR3 sequences, around 85% seen once. Sequenced input: CD8+ T cells from PBMCs. The receptors here all came from a human donor with multiple sclerosis. CDR3s include the opening cysteine and the closing phenylalanine or tryptophan. Fields, in order: D gene, J gene, clone size, V gene, CDR3 DNA, CDR3 protein. A D gene is named only where the DNA matches it firmly. Rows may omit the clone size; those that give it use once, few, many or a size class.

D gene: NA
J gene: TRBJ1-2
clone size: NA
V gene: TRBV6-6
CDR3 DNA: TGTGCCTTGGCGGACACCTCTAACTATGGCTACACCTTC
CDR3 protein: CALADTSNYGYTF

D gene: NA
J gene: TRBJ1-3
clone size: NA
V gene: TRBV30
CDR3 DNA: TGTGCCTGGAGTGCCCCCGGGGCAGTTCGAAACACCATATATTTT
CDR3 protein: CAWSAPGAVRNTIYF

D gene: NA
J gene: TRBJ2-1
clone size: once
V gene: TRBV6-5
CDR3 DNA: TGTGCCAGCAGTTACTCGATCGGGAATGAGCAGTTCTTC
CDR3 protein: CASSYSIGNEQFF

D gene: TRBD1
J gene: TRBJ2-5
clone size: NA
V gene: TRBV7-8
CDR3 DNA: TGTGCCAGCAGCTTTGTGGGACAGGGACCGACCCAGTACTTC
CDR3 protein: CASSFVGQGPTQYF

D gene: NA
J gene: TRBJ1-5
clone size: NA
V gene: TRBV6-5
CDR3 DNA: TGTGCCAGCACCGCCGGGGGGGACCAGCCCCAGCATTTT
CDR3 protein: CASTAGGDQPQHF

D gene: TRBD2
J gene: TRBJ2-5
clone size: NA
V gene: TRBV12-3/TRBV12-4
CDR3 DNA: TGTGCCAGCAGTTTCAACCCCGGGACTAGCGGGGGGCGCAACCAAGAGACCCAGTACTTC
CDR3 protein: CASSFNPGTSGGRNQETQYF

D gene: NA
J gene: TRBJ2-7
clone size: NA
V gene: TRBV28
CDR3 DNA: TGTGCCAGCAGTTCAGTTGAAGGACAGTACGACTACGAGCAGTACTTC
CDR3 protein: CASSSVEGQYDYEQYF

D gene: NA
J gene: TRBJ2-5
clone size: NA
V gene: TRBV18
CDR3 DNA: TGTGCCAGCTCAGCGTCGTGGGCGGACGAAGAGACCCAGTACTTC
CDR3 protein: CASSASWADEETQYF

D gene: NA
J gene: TRBJ2-7
clone size: NA
V gene: TRBV6-1
CDR3 DNA: TGTGCCAGCAAACTAGACAGGAGCACCTACGAGCAGTACTTC
CDR3 protein: CASKLDRSTYEQYF

D gene: NA
J gene: TRBJ2-5
clone size: NA
V gene: TRBV5-6
CDR3 DNA: TGTGCCAGCAGCTTCAATGTCGAGACCCAGTACTTC
CDR3 protein: CASSFNVETQYF

D gene: NA
J gene: TRBJ2-1
clone size: NA
V gene: TRBV28
CDR3 DNA: TGTGCCAGCAGGGAAGTCTACAATGAGCAGTTCTTC
CDR3 protein: CASREVYNEQFF

D gene: NA
J gene: TRBJ2-7
clone size: NA
V gene: TRBV12-3/TRBV12-4
CDR3 DNA: TGTGCCAGCAGTTTTTCTGGACAGAGTAGCGAGCAGTACTTC
CDR3 protein: CASSFSGQSSEQYF

D gene: NA
J gene: TRBJ2-7
clone size: once
V gene: TRBV10-2
CDR3 DNA: TGCGCCAGCAGTGAGGTTTACGGGGTCCGTGGGGAGCAGTACTTC
CDR3 protein: CASSEVYGVRGEQYF

D gene: TRBD2
J gene: TRBJ2-1
clone size: NA
V gene: TRBV11-2
CDR3 DNA: TGTGCCAGCAGCCTCGTATTGGGACTAGCGGGAGTTGGTGCTGACAATGAGCAGTTCTTC
CDR3 protein: CASSLVLGLAGVGADNEQFF

D gene: TRBD1
J gene: TRBJ1-1
clone size: NA
V gene: TRBV23-1
CDR3 DNA: TGCGCCAGCAGTCAGGGACAGGGGTTACGAACGAGTGAAGCTTTCTTT
CDR3 protein: CASSQGQGLRTSEAFF

D gene: NA
J gene: TRBJ1-1
clone size: few
V gene: TRBV29-1
CDR3 DNA: TGCAGCGTTGGGAGGAACACTGAAGCTTTCTTT
CDR3 protein: CSVGRNTEAFF

D gene: TRBD1
J gene: TRBJ2-7
clone size: NA
V gene: TRBV19
CDR3 DNA: TGTGCCAGTAGTGCACAGGGGGCGAACGAGCAGCACTTC
CDR3 protein: CASSAQGANEQHF

D gene: TRBD1
J gene: TRBJ1-2
clone size: once
V gene: TRBV3-1
CDR3 DNA: TGTGCCAGCACCCCGGGACAGGGGGTCTATGGCTACACCTTC
CDR3 protein: CASTPGQGVYGYTF

D gene: TRBD1
J gene: TRBJ1-2
clone size: NA
V gene: TRBV6-5
CDR3 DNA: TGTGCCAGCAGTTCCGACAGGGCCTCCTGGGGCTACACCTTC
CDR3 protein: CASSSDRASWGYTF

D gene: NA
J gene: TRBJ2-5
clone size: NA
V gene: TRBV7-2
CDR3 DNA: TGTGCCAGCAGCCGTTCCTGGGTAGAAGATCAAGAGACCCAGTACTTC
CDR3 protein: CASSRSWVEDQETQYF

D gene: NA
J gene: TRBJ1-1
clone size: NA
V gene: TRBV7-2
CDR3 DNA: TGTGCCAGCAGCTTAATCATCGGGAACACTGAAGCTTTCTTT
CDR3 protein: CASSLIIGNTEAFF

D gene: NA
J gene: TRBJ2-7
clone size: NA
V gene: TRBV5-4
CDR3 DNA: TGTGCCAGCAGCTTGGATCCGGGCCTTTCCTACGAGCAGTACTTC
CDR3 protein: CASSLDPGLSYEQYF

D gene: TRBD2
J gene: TRBJ2-1
clone size: NA
V gene: TRBV28
CDR3 DNA: TGTGCCAGCAGCCCCACCTCGCGGGAGGGCCTGTACAATGAGCAGTTCTTC
CDR3 protein: CASSPTSREGLYNEQFF

D gene: NA
J gene: TRBJ2-2
clone size: NA
V gene: TRBV9
CDR3 DNA: TGTGCCAGCAGCTACAGGCCCACGCCCGGGGAGCTGTTTTTT
CDR3 protein: CASSYRPTPGELFF

D gene: TRBD1
J gene: TRBJ2-7
clone size: few
V gene: TRBV5-6
CDR3 DNA: TGTGCCAGCAGCTCCCAGGGGGAACCTACCTACGAGCAGTACTTC
CDR3 protein: CASSSQGEPTYEQYF

D gene: TRBD1
J gene: TRBJ2-7
clone size: NA
V gene: TRBV12-3/TRBV12-4
CDR3 DNA: TGTGCCAGCAGGTCCACAGGGGTACTTTCCTACGAGCAGTACTTC
CDR3 protein: CASRSTGVLSYEQYF

D gene: NA
J gene: TRBJ1-5
clone size: once
V gene: TRBV9
CDR3 DNA: TGTGCCAGCAGCGTAGATGGAGCTAGCAATCAGCCCCAGCATTTT
CDR3 protein: CASSVDGASNQPQHF

D gene: TRBD1
J gene: TRBJ2-6
clone size: once
V gene: TRBV27
CDR3 DNA: TGTGCCAGCAGCGGACAGGGCTTTTTCTCTGGGGCCAACGTCCTGACTTTC
CDR3 protein: CASSGQGFFSGANVLTF

D gene: TRBD2
J gene: TRBJ2-1
clone size: NA
V gene: TRBV20-1
CDR3 DNA: TGCAGTGCGGTAGCGGGGGGACTATCCTACAATGAGCAGTTCTTC
CDR3 protein: CSAVAGGLSYNEQFF

D gene: TRBD2
J gene: TRBJ2-2
clone size: NA
V gene: TRBV12-3/TRBV12-4
CDR3 DNA: TGTGCCAGCAGTTTGGGACTAGCGGGAGGGCCCCGAACCGGGGAGCTGTTTTTT
CDR3 protein: CASSLGLAGGPRTGELFF

D gene: NA
J gene: TRBJ2-1
clone size: few
V gene: TRBV7-6
CDR3 DNA: TGTGCCAGCAGCCCGGGCATGGATGAGCAGTTCTTC
CDR3 protein: CASSPGMDEQFF